The rows below give T cell receptor beta chains drawn from one sample of a study of T cells after yellow fever vaccination. TCRdb reanalysed the 5' RACE reads using MiXCR and keeps one entry per CDR3 protein. The sample comprises roughly 45,000 distinct CDR3 sequences, more than 6% of which are singletons, and over 9.5% rests with the top ten. The source was PBMCs, either bulk or a sorted T-cell subset (CD4+, CD8+, memory, or dextramer-sorted; not recorded which), collected 45 days after the yellow fever booster vaccination. These TCRs come from a man aged 25-45 years who received the YFV17D yellow fever vaccine. CDR3s include the opening cysteine and the closing phenylalanine or tryptophan. The order of the fields is J gene, V gene, clone size, D gene, CDR3 protein, CDR3 DNA. A D gene is named only where the DNA matches it firmly. Some rows have no size entry. The others give once, few or many, or a class for an expanded clone.

j_gene: TRBJ2-4
v_gene: TRBV28
abundance: many
d_gene: NA
CDR3aa: CASSQEGGIQYF
CDR3nt: TGTGCCAGCAGTCAAGAAGGGGGCATTCAGTACTTC

j_gene: TRBJ1-1
v_gene: TRBV9
abundance: few
d_gene: NA
CDR3aa: CASSVRSEAFF
CDR3nt: TGTGCCAGCAGCGTAAGGAGTGAAGCTTTCTTT

j_gene: TRBJ2-5
v_gene: TRBV15
abundance: NA
d_gene: NA
CDR3aa: CATSRGGETQYF
CDR3nt: TGTGCCACCAGCAGAGGTGGAGAGACCCAGTACTTC

j_gene: TRBJ2-3
v_gene: TRBV5-4
abundance: NA
d_gene: NA
CDR3aa: CASSLYGGATDTQYF
CDR3nt: TGTGCCAGCAGCTTGTATGGAGGGGCCACAGATACGCAGTATTTT

j_gene: TRBJ2-2
v_gene: TRBV30
abundance: few
d_gene: NA
CDR3aa: CAWIWGGELFF
CDR3nt: TGTGCCTGGATTTGGGGCGGGGAGCTGTTTTTT

j_gene: TRBJ1-1
v_gene: TRBV20-1
abundance: few
d_gene: TRBD1
CDR3aa: CSAPPAGGTEAFF
CDR3nt: TGCAGTGCTCCCCCGGCAGGGGGGACTGAAGCTTTCTTT

j_gene: TRBJ2-1
v_gene: TRBV30
abundance: NA
d_gene: NA
CDR3aa: CAWSAGRRFPDEQFF
CDR3nt: TGTGCCTGGAGTGCGGGACGAAGGTTTCCGGATGAGCAGTTCTTC

j_gene: TRBJ2-5
v_gene: TRBV6-6
abundance: many
d_gene: TRBD1
CDR3aa: CASSRGPGMPQYF
CDR3nt: TGTGCCAGCAGCAGGGGGCCGGGTATGCCCCAGTACTTC

j_gene: TRBJ1-4
v_gene: TRBV6-1
abundance: many
d_gene: NA
CDR3aa: CASSEVRGRNEKLFF
CDR3nt: TGTGCCAGCAGTGAAGTTCGGGGCCGGAATGAAAAACTGTTTTTT

j_gene: TRBJ2-5
v_gene: TRBV20-1
abundance: NA
d_gene: TRBD1
CDR3aa: CSGRQGQETQYF
CDR3nt: TGCAGTGGGAGACAGGGCCAAGAGACCCAGTACTTC

j_gene: TRBJ2-1
v_gene: TRBV7-9
abundance: many
d_gene: NA
CDR3aa: CASSLGTDF
CDR3nt: TGTGCCAGCAGCTTAGGTACCGACTTC

j_gene: TRBJ2-2
v_gene: TRBV7-2
abundance: many
d_gene: NA
CDR3aa: CASSNRDTYTGELFF
CDR3nt: TGTGCCAGCAGCAACCGGGACACATACACCGGGGAGCTGTTTTTT

j_gene: TRBJ1-6
v_gene: TRBV4-1
abundance: many
d_gene: TRBD1
CDR3aa: CASSIRGDRSSYNSPLHF
CDR3nt: TGCGCCAGCAGCATACGGGGGGACAGGAGCTCCTATAATTCACCCCTCCACTTT

j_gene: TRBJ2-2
v_gene: TRBV10-3
abundance: many
d_gene: TRBD2
CDR3aa: CAISPSGSNTGELFF
CDR3nt: TGTGCCATCAGTCCTAGCGGCTCGAACACCGGGGAGCTGTTTTTT

j_gene: TRBJ2-5
v_gene: TRBV29-1
abundance: many
d_gene: NA
CDR3aa: CSGGPEETQYF
CDR3nt: TGCAGCGGCGGTCCAGAAGAGACCCAGTACTTC

j_gene: TRBJ2-7
v_gene: TRBV5-5
abundance: few
d_gene: NA
CDR3aa: CASNRDGSYEQYF
CDR3nt: TGTGCCAGCAATCGGGACGGCTCCTACGAGCAGTACTTC

j_gene: TRBJ1-2
v_gene: TRBV9
abundance: many
d_gene: TRBD1
CDR3aa: CASSEPTGGVLDYGYTF
CDR3nt: TGTGCCAGCAGCGAACCGACAGGGGGCGTTCTGGACTATGGCTACACCTTC

j_gene: TRBJ1-6
v_gene: TRBV10-3
abundance: many
d_gene: NA
CDR3aa: CAISSGPVNSPLHF
CDR3nt: TGTGCCATCAGCTCGGGACCGGTAAATTCACCCCTCCACTTT

j_gene: TRBJ1-1
v_gene: TRBV19
abundance: few
d_gene: TRBD1
CDR3aa: CASSDYTGGGGTEAFF
CDR3nt: TGTGCCAGTAGTGACTACACAGGGGGAGGTGGCACTGAAGCTTTCTTT

j_gene: TRBJ1-2
v_gene: TRBV20-1
abundance: few
d_gene: NA
CDR3aa: CSASSTLDGYTF
CDR3nt: TGCAGTGCTAGTTCCACACTTGATGGCTACACCTTC

j_gene: TRBJ1-3
v_gene: TRBV10-3
abundance: few
d_gene: NA
CDR3aa: CAIAPGNTIYF
CDR3nt: TGTGCCATCGCGCCCGGAAACACCATATATTTT

j_gene: TRBJ2-2
v_gene: TRBV27
abundance: many
d_gene: NA
CDR3aa: CASCVRNTGELFF
CDR3nt: TGTGCCAGCTGTGTCAGGAACACCGGGGAGCTGTTTTTT

j_gene: TRBJ1-5
v_gene: TRBV7-8
abundance: many
d_gene: NA
CDR3aa: CASSLRQPQHF
CDR3nt: TGTGCCAGCAGCTTAAGGCAGCCCCAGCATTTT

j_gene: TRBJ2-7
v_gene: TRBV4-2
abundance: many
d_gene: TRBD1
CDR3aa: CASSQNRGGSYEQYF
CDR3nt: TGTGCCAGCAGCCAGAACAGGGGTGGGTCCTACGAGCAGTACTTC

j_gene: TRBJ1-5
v_gene: TRBV3-1
abundance: few
d_gene: NA
CDR3aa: CASSQGFNQPQHF
CDR3nt: TGTGCCAGCAGCCAAGGGTTCAATCAGCCCCAGCATTTT

j_gene: TRBJ1-2
v_gene: TRBV7-9
abundance: NA
d_gene: NA
CDR3aa: CASSLVRGYGYTF
CDR3nt: TGTGCCAGCAGCTTAGTCAGAGGCTATGGCTACACCTTC

j_gene: TRBJ2-1
v_gene: TRBV4-1
abundance: few
d_gene: NA
CDR3aa: CASSQDPHTWVEQFF
CDR3nt: TGCGCCAGCAGCCAAGACCCGCACACTTGGGTAGAGCAGTTCTTC

j_gene: TRBJ2-2
v_gene: TRBV30
abundance: few
d_gene: NA
CDR3aa: CAWTKTVHTGELFF
CDR3nt: TGTGCCTGGACAAAAACAGTACACACCGGGGAGCTGTTTTTT

j_gene: TRBJ1-5
v_gene: TRBV12-3/TRBV12-4
abundance: many
d_gene: TRBD1
CDR3aa: CASTGTGREPQHF
CDR3nt: TGTGCCAGCACCGGGACAGGCAGGGAGCCCCAGCATTTT

j_gene: TRBJ1-5
v_gene: TRBV20-1
abundance: many
d_gene: NA
CDR3aa: CSASWGRRNQPQHF
CDR3nt: TGCAGTGCGAGTTGGGGGCGCCGGAATCAGCCCCAGCATTTT

j_gene: TRBJ1-1
v_gene: TRBV28
abundance: NA
d_gene: NA
CDR3aa: CASTKSIPPVAFF
CDR3nt: TGTGCCAGCACCAAATCGATTCCCCCGGTGGCTTTCTTT

j_gene: TRBJ2-7
v_gene: TRBV7-2
abundance: many
d_gene: TRBD2
CDR3aa: CASSLAALAMDYEQYF
CDR3nt: TGTGCCAGCAGCTTAGCGGCACTAGCGATGGACTACGAGCAGTACTTC

j_gene: TRBJ2-5
v_gene: TRBV20-1
abundance: NA
d_gene: NA
CDR3aa: CSARASSETQYF
CDR3nt: TGCAGTGCTAGAGCTTCTTCAGAGACCCAGTACTTC

j_gene: TRBJ2-3
v_gene: TRBV7-3
abundance: many
d_gene: NA
CDR3aa: CASSPPTRERSRTDTQYF
CDR3nt: TGTGCCAGCAGCCCTCCAACCCGGGAGAGAAGTAGGACAGATACGCAGTATTTT

j_gene: TRBJ2-5
v_gene: TRBV9
abundance: few
d_gene: TRBD1
CDR3aa: CASSAAGTGYETQYF
CDR3nt: TGTGCCAGCAGCGCCGCCGGGACAGGGTACGAGACCCAGTACTTC

j_gene: TRBJ2-3
v_gene: TRBV5-1
abundance: many
d_gene: TRBD2
CDR3aa: CASSSRLAHSTDTQYF
CDR3nt: TGCGCCAGCAGCTCTCGACTAGCGCATAGCACAGATACGCAGTATTTT

j_gene: TRBJ1-5
v_gene: TRBV5-1
abundance: many
d_gene: NA
CDR3aa: CASSLGGVGNQPQHF
CDR3nt: TGCGCCAGCAGCTTGGGAGGGGTCGGCAATCAGCCCCAGCATTTT

j_gene: TRBJ1-1
v_gene: TRBV19
abundance: many
d_gene: NA
CDR3aa: CASSISGARTEAFF
CDR3nt: TGTGCCAGTAGTATTTCGGGGGCTAGGACTGAAGCTTTCTTT

j_gene: TRBJ1-5
v_gene: TRBV24-1
abundance: few
d_gene: NA
CDR3aa: CATRGDGSNQPQHF
CDR3nt: TGTGCCACCAGGGGGGACGGAAGCAATCAGCCCCAGCATTTT

j_gene: TRBJ2-7
v_gene: TRBV7-6
abundance: many
d_gene: TRBD1
CDR3aa: CASSLRGQGASYEQYF
CDR3nt: TGTGCCAGCAGCTTACGAGGACAGGGGGCATCCTACGAGCAGTACTTC

j_gene: TRBJ2-1
v_gene: TRBV12-3/TRBV12-4
abundance: few
d_gene: NA
CDR3aa: CASSHIRTPYEFF
CDR3nt: TGTGCCAGCAGCCATATTCGGACCCCCTATGAGTTCTTC

j_gene: TRBJ1-2
v_gene: TRBV27
abundance: many
d_gene: TRBD1
CDR3aa: CASSTRQGHGYTF
CDR3nt: TGTGCCAGCAGTACTCGACAGGGCCATGGCTACACCTTC

j_gene: TRBJ2-1
v_gene: TRBV20-1
abundance: many
d_gene: NA
CDR3aa: CSASDGELEQFF
CDR3nt: TGCAGTGCCTCGGACGGGGAATTGGAGCAGTTCTTC

j_gene: TRBJ2-1
v_gene: TRBV20-1
abundance: NA
d_gene: TRBD2
CDR3aa: CSARGDRGSRNEQFF
CDR3nt: TGCAGTGCTAGGGGCGATCGCGGGAGTAGGAATGAGCAGTTCTTC

j_gene: TRBJ2-7
v_gene: TRBV12-3/TRBV12-4
abundance: NA
d_gene: TRBD2
CDR3aa: CASRATSGSHEQYF
CDR3nt: TGTGCCAGCAGGGCGACTAGCGGGAGTCACGAGCAGTACTTC

j_gene: TRBJ2-5
v_gene: TRBV5-1
abundance: many
d_gene: NA
CDR3aa: CASSLIGIRGETQYF
CDR3nt: TGCGCCAGCAGCTTGATCGGTATCAGGGGAGAGACCCAGTACTTC

j_gene: TRBJ2-3
v_gene: TRBV24-1
abundance: many
d_gene: NA
CDR3aa: CATSDGRSGRSDTQYF
CDR3nt: TGTGCCACCAGTGATGGACGGTCAGGGAGGTCAGATACGCAGTATTTT

j_gene: TRBJ1-4
v_gene: TRBV7-9
abundance: many
d_gene: NA
CDR3aa: CASSRSRELFF
CDR3nt: TGTGCCAGCAGCAGATCACGAGAACTGTTTTTT

j_gene: TRBJ2-3
v_gene: TRBV24-1
abundance: many
d_gene: NA
CDR3aa: CATSDSRQVTDTQYF
CDR3nt: TGTGCCACCAGTGATTCACGACAGGTCACAGATACGCAGTATTTT

j_gene: TRBJ1-1
v_gene: TRBV6-1
abundance: many
d_gene: NA
CDR3aa: CASSKGTNTEAFF
CDR3nt: TGTGCCAGCAGTAAAGGGACGAACACTGAAGCTTTCTTT

j_gene: TRBJ2-5
v_gene: TRBV12-3/TRBV12-4
abundance: many
d_gene: NA
CDR3aa: CASSLGSTETQYF
CDR3nt: TGTGCCAGCAGTTTGGGCTCGACCGAGACCCAGTACTTC

j_gene: TRBJ2-4
v_gene: TRBV4-3
abundance: many
d_gene: NA
CDR3aa: CASSQEPPPNRENIQYF
CDR3nt: TGCGCCAGCAGCCAAGAGCCTCCTCCCAACAGGGAGAACATTCAGTACTTC

j_gene: TRBJ2-7
v_gene: TRBV6-1
abundance: NA
d_gene: NA
CDR3aa: CACSEVTPEGEQYF
CDR3nt: TGTGCCTGCAGTGAGGTTACACCCGAAGGCGAGCAGTACTTC

j_gene: TRBJ2-5
v_gene: TRBV20-1
abundance: many
d_gene: NA
CDR3aa: CSAREQGIGTQYF
CDR3nt: TGCAGTGCTAGAGAACAGGGAATTGGGACCCAGTACTTC

j_gene: TRBJ2-2
v_gene: TRBV20-1
abundance: many
d_gene: TRBD2
CDR3aa: CSARGLAGASDGELFF
CDR3nt: TGCAGTGCTAGAGGACTAGCGGGAGCGTCGGACGGGGAGCTGTTTTTT